This TCR beta chain was sequenced during a study of blood T cell repertoires in COVID-19. Cohort 3 donors counted as recovered after two negative PCRs, clearance, or resolved symptoms. Methods used by the authors: Reference gene primer amplification yielded estimated nucleated cell counts. Produced via immunoSEQ multiplex PCR; TCRdb's table is partial and in-frame only. The V and J calls and clone size were taken over from that table, and D and trimming were inferred from the DNA. The table has about 210,000 clones, 75% to 90% seen once. Sequenced: PBMCs or T cells enriched from blood (not recorded which). The clonotype comes from a man aged 35-49 years who had recovered from COVID-19.

The CDR3 reads CASSIVAGGLNTEAFF. The CDR3 DNA sequence: TGTGCCAGTAGTATAGTGGCAGGGGGTTTGAACACTGAAGCTTTCTTT. V is TRBV19 and J is TRBJ1-1; 7 bases match TRBD1. The length of the CDR3 is 16 residues. V gave up 1 base and J gave up 0 bases; unmatched junction bases: 5. Germline values: CDR1 LNHDA, CDR2 SQIVND (reference sequence).